This TCR beta chain was identified during a study of cytomegalovirus exposure and HLA in healthy donors. Whole-study findings and limits: In an earlier analysis, in several hundred donors, most V segments appeared productive either ~90% or ~30% of the time. HLA alleles showed associations with 16,951 TCR beta sequences in a later analysis, at a 0.05 false discovery rate. Researchers reported in a later analysis that common viral pathogens appeared linked to several top clusters.

Points on this clone: Its antigen is unidentified.

Germline loops: CDR1 GTSNPN, CDR2 SVGIG (reference sequence). V was trimmed by 2 bases and J by 4 bases, leaving 12 bases between them. The CDR3 loop spans 14 amino acids. The PCR was carried out with 60 Vbeta primers and 13 Jbeta primers. Data came from immunoSEQ multiplex PCR; TCRdb stores just in-frame clones and leaves some out. The table lists about 140,000 clones, 82% of them singletons. This receptor was obtained from a woman in her thirties or forties in good health and CMV-seronegative. Sequencing used PBMCs. The chain recombines TRBV30 with TRBJ2-1; D is possibly TRBD2 (6 bases). This CDR3 reads CAWSRDSHYNEQFF. The CDR3 DNA is TGTGCCTGGAGTCGGGACTCTCATTACAATGAGCAGTTCTTC.